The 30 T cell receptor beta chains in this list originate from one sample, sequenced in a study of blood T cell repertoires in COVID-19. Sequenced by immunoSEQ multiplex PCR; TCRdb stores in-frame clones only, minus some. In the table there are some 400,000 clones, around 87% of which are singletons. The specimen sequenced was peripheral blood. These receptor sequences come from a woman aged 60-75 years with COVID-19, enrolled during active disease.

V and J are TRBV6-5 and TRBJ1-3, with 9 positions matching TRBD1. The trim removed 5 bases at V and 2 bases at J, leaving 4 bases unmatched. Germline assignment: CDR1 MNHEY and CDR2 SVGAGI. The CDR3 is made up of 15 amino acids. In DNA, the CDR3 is TGTGCCAGCAGTAATACAGGGGGCACTGGAAACACCATATATTTT. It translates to CASSNTGGTGNTIYF.

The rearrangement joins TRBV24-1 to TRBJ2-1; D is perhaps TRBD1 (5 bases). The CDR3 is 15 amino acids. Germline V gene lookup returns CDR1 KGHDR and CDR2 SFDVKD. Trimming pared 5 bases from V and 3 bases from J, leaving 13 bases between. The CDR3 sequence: CATSVRGAVYNEQFF. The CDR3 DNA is TGTGCCACCAGTGTAAGGGGCGCCGTCTACAATGAGCAGTTCTTC.

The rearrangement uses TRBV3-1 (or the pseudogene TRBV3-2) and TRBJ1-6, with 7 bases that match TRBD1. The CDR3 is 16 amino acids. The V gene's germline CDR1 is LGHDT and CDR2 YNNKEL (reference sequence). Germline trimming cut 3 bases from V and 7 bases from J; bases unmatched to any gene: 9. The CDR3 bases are TGTGCCAGCAGCCACACCAGGGGGAATGGAAATTCACCCCTCCACTTT. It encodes CASSHTRGNGNSPLHF.

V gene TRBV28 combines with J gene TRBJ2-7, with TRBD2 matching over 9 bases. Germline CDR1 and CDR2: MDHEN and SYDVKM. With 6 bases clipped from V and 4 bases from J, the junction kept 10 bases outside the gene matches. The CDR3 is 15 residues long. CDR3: CASRGGGSGGYEQYF. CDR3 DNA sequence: TGTGCCAGCAGGGGAGGGGGTAGCGGGGGATACGAGCAGTACTTC.

Here the CDR3 DNA reads TGTGCCAGCAGCTTAAGGAGGCTTGAGGAGCAGTTCTTC. Protein sequence: CASSLRRLEEQFF. The chain uses TRBV7-6 and TRBJ2-1; D might be TRBD2 (5 bases). Looked up from germline, CDR1 is SGHVS and CDR2 is FNYEAQ. The CDR3 covers 13 residues. V gave up 2 bases and J gave up 10 bases, with 12 bases separating them.

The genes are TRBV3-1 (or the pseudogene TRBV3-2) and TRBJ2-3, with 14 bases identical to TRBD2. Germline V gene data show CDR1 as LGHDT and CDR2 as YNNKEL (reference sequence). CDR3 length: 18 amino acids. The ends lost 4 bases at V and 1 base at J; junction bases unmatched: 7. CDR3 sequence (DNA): TGTGCCAGCAGCCCGGGGACTAGCGGGAGAAGACGCACAGATACGCAGTATTTT. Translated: CASSPGTSGRRRTDTQYF.

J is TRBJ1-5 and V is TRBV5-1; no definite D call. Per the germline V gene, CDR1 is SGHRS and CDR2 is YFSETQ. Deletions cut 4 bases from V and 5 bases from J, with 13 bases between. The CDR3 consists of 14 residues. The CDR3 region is CASSLGGWDQPQHF. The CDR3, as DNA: TGCGCCAGCAGCCTGGGAGGGTGGGATCAGCCCCAGCATTTT.

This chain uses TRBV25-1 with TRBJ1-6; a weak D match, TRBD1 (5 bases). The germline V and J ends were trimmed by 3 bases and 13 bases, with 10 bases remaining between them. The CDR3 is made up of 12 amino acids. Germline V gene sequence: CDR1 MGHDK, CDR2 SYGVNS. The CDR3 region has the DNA TGTGCCAGCAGTGAGGGGCTGACGCCCCTCCACTTT. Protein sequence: CASSEGLTPLHF.

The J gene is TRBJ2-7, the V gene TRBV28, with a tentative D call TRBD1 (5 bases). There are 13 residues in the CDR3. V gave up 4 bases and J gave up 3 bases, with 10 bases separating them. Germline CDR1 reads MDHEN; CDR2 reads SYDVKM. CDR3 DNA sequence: TGTGCCAGCAGTTATCCAGGGTACTACGAGCAGTACTTC. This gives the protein CASSYPGYYEQYF.

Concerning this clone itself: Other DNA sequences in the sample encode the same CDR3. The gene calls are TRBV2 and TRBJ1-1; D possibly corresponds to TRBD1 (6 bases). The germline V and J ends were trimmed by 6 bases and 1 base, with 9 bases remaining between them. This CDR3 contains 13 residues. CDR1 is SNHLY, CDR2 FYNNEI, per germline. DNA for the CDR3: TGTGCCAGCAGCGTACAGGGGAACACTGAAGCTTTCTTT. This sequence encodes CASSVQGNTEAFF.

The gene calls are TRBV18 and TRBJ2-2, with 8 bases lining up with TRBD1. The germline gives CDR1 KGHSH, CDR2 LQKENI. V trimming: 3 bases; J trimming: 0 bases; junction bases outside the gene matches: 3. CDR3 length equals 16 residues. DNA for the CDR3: TGTGCCAGCTCACCCCGGACAGGGACGAACACCGGGGAGCTGTTTTTT. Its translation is CASSPRTGTNTGELFF.

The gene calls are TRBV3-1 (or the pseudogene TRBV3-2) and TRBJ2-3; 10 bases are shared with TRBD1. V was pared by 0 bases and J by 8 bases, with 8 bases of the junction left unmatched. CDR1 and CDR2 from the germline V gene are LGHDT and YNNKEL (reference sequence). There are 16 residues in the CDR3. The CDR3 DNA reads TGTGCCAGCAGCCAAGATCCGGGACAGGGGCGCGGTACGCAGTATTTT. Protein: CASSQDPGQGRGTQYF.

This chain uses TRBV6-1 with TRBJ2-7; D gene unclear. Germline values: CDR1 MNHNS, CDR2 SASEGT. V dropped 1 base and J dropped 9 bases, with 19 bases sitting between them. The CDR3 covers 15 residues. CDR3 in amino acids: CASSEGAVRTTPQYF. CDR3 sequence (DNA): TGTGCCAGCAGTGAAGGGGCAGTACGAACCACCCCGCAGTACTTC.

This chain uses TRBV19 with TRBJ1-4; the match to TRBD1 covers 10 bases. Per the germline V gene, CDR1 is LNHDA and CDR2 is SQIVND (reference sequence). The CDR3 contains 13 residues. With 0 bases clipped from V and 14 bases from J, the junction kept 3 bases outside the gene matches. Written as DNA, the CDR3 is TGTGCCAGTAGTATAGATCCGGACAGGGGGCTGTTTTTT. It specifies CASSIDPDRGLFF.

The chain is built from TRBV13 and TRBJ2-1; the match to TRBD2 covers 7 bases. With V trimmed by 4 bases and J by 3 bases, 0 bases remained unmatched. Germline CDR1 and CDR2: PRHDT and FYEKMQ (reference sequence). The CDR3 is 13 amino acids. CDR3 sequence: CASSWTSYNEQFF. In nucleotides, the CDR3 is TGTGCCAGCAGCTGGACTAGCTACAATGAGCAGTTCTTC.

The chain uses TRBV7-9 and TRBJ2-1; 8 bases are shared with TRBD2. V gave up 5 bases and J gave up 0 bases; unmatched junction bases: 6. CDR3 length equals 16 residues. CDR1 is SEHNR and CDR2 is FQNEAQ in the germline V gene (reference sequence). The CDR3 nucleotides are TGTGCCAGCAGCCAAGCGGGGGAAGTCTCCTACAATGAGCAGTTCTTC. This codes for CASSQAGEVSYNEQFF.

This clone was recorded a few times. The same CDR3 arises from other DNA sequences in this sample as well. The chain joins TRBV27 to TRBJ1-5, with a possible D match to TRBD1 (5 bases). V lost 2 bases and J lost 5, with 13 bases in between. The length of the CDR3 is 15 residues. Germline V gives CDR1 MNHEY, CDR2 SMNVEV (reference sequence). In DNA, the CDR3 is TGTGCCAGCAGTTTAAGGGGCGGGGGATATCAGCCCCAGCATTTT. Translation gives CASSLRGGGYQPQHF.

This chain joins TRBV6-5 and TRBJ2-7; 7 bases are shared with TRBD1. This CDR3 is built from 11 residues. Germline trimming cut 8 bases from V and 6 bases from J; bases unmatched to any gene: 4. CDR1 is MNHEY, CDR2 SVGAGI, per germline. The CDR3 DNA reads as TGTGCCAGCGTACAGGGGTTCGAGCAGTACTTC. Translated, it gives CASVQGFEQYF.

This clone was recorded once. The CDR3 reads CASSSRDRVRAEQFF. In DNA, the CDR3 is TGTGCCAGTAGTAGCCGGGACAGGGTTAGGGCTGAGCAGTTCTTC. This chain connects TRBV19 to TRBJ2-1; 9 nucleotides line up with TRBD1. V was clipped by 4 bases and J by 9 bases; unmatched bases: 10. Germline assignment: CDR1 LNHDA and CDR2 SQIVND (reference sequence). The CDR3 is 15 amino acids.

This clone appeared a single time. CDR3 in amino acids: CASSPRTASSYEQYF. The CDR3, as DNA: TGTGCCAGCAGCCCCCGGACAGCTAGCTCCTACGAGCAGTACTTC. The chain joins TRBV9 to TRBJ2-7, with TRBD1 as a possible D gene (6 bases). The germline V gene encodes CDR1 SGDLS and CDR2 YYNGEE. Trimming took off 4 bases at V and 0 bases at J, with 14 bases between the two ends. This CDR3 spans 15 amino acids.

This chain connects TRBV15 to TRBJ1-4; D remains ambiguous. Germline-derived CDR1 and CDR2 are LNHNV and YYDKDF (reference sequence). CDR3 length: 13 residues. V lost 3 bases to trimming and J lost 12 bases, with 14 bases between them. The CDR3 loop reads CATSRGRGSELFF. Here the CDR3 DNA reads TGTGCCACCAGCAGGGGCAGAGGGTCAGAACTGTTTTTT.

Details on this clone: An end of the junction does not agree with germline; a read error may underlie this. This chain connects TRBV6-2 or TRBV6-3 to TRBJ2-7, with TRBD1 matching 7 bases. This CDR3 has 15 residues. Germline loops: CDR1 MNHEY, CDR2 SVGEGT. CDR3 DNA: TGTGCCAGCACTTACCAACAGGGGTATGGGGACGAGCAGTACTTC. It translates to CASTYQQGYGDEQYF.

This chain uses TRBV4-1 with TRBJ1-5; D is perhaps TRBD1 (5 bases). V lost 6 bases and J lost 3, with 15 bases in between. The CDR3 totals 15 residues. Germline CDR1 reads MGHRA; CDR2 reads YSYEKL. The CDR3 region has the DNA TGCGCCAGCAGGGAAGTAATAGGGGACAATCAGCCCCAGCATTTT. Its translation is CASREVIGDNQPQHF.

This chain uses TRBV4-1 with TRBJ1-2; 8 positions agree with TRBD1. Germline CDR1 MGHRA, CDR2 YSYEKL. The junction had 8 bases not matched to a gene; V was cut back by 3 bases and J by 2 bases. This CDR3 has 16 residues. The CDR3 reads CASSQLWTGRNYGYTF. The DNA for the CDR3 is TGCGCCAGCAGCCAGCTATGGACAGGGCGAAACTATGGCTACACCTTC.

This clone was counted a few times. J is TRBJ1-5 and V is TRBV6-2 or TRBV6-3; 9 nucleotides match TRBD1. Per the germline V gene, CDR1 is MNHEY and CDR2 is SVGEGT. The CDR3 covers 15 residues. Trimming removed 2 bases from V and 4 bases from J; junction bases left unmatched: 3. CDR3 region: CASSYTGQGNQPQHF. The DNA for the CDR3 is TGTGCCAGCAGTTACACGGGACAGGGAAATCAGCCCCAGCATTTT.

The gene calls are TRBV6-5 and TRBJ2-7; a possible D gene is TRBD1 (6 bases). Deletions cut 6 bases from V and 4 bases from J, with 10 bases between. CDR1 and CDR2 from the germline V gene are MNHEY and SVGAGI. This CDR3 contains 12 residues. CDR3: CASSPDRYEQYF. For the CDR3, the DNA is TGTGCCAGCAGCCCGGACAGATACGAGCAGTACTTC.

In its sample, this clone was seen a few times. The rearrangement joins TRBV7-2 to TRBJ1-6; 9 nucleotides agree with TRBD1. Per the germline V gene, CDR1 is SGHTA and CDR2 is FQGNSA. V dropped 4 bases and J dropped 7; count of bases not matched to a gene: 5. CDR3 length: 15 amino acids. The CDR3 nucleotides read TGTGCCAGCAGCTGGGGGGACAGGGCCAATTCACCCCTCCACTTT. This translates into CASSWGDRANSPLHF.

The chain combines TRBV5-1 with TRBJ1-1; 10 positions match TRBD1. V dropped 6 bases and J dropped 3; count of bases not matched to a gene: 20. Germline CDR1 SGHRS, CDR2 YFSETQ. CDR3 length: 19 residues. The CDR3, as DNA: TGCGCCAGCACCTCAACCCCCCGGGACAGGGGTAGAGGTCACACTGAAGCTTTCTTT. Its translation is CASTSTPRDRGRGHTEAFF.

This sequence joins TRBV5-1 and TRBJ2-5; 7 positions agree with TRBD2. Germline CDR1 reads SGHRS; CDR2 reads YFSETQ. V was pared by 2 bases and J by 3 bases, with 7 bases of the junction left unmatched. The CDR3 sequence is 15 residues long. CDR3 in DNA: TGCGCCAGCAGCTTAAGAGGCGCGGGAGAAGAGACCCAGTACTTC. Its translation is CASSLRGAGEETQYF.

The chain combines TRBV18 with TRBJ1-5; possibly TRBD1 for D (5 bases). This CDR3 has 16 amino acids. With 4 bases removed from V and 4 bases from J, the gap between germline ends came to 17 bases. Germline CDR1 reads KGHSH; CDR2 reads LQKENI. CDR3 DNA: TGTGCCAGCTCACTGGGGGTGAGCGGGGGGAATCAGCCCCAGCATTTT. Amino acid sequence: CASSLGVSGGNQPQHF.